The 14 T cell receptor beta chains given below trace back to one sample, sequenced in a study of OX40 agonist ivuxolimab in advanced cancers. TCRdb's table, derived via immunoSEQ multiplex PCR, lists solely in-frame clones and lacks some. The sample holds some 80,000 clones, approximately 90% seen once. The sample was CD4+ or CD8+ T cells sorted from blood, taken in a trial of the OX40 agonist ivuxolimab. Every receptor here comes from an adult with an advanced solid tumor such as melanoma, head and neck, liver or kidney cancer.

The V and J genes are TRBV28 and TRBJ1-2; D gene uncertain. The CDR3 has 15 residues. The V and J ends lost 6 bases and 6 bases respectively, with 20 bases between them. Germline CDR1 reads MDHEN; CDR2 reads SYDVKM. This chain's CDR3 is CASSSPRVRAHGYTF. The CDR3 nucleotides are TGTGCCAGCAGCTCCCCCCGAGTGCGGGCACATGGCTACACCTTC.

DNA for the CDR3: TGTGCCAGTAGTATCCAGCAGGGTAGCACCGGGGAGCTGTTTTTT. This encodes CASSIQQGSTGELFF. The chain combines TRBV19 with TRBJ2-2; the D gene is possibly TRBD1 (5 bases). This CDR3 contains 15 residues. V lost 3 bases, J lost 4 bases, and 12 bases lay in between. Germline-derived CDR1 and CDR2 are LNHDA and SQIVND (reference sequence).

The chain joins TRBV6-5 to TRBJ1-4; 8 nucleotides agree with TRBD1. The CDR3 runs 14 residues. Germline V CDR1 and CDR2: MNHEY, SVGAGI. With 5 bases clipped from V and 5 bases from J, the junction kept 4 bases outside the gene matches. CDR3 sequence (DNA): TGTGCCAGCAGTCGCCGACAGGGGAATGAAAAACTGTTTTTT. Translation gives CASSRRQGNEKLFF.

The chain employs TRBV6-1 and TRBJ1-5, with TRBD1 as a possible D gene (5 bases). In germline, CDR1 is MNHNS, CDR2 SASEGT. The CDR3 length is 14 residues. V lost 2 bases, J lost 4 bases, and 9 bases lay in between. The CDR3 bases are TGTGCCAGCAGTGAAAATAGGGGTAATCAGCCCCAGCATTTT. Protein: CASSENRGNQPQHF.

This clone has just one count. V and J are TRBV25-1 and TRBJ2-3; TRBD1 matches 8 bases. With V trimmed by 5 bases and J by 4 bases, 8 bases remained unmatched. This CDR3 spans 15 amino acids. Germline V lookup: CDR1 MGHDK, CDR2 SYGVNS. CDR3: CASSFGQGLADTQYF. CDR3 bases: TGTGCCAGCAGTTTCGGACAGGGACTGGCAGATACGCAGTATTTT.

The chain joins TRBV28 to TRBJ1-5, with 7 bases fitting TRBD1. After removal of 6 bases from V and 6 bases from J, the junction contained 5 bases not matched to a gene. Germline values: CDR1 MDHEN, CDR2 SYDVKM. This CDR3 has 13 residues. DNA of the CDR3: TGTGCCAGCAGGACAGGGTTAACTCAGCCCCAGCATTTT. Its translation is CASRTGLTQPQHF.

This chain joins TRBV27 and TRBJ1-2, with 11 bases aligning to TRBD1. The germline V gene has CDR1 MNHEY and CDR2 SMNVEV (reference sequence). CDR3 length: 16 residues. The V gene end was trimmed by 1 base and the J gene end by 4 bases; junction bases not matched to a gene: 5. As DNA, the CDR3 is TGTGCCAGCAGTTTATACGGGGACAGGGGGACCTATGGCTACACCTTC. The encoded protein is CASSLYGDRGTYGYTF.

In nucleotides, the CDR3 is TGTGCCACCAGCAGAGATAAGGCAACCGGGGAGCTGTTTTTT. This encodes CATSRDKATGELFF. The V call is TRBV15, the J call TRBJ2-2, with D unresolved. The ends were cut back, 0 bases at V and 5 bases at J, with 7 bases in the middle. Germline CDR1 LNHNV, CDR2 YYDKDF (reference sequence). This CDR3 is 14 amino acids long. The full variable domain, with the rest looked up from reference TRBV15 and TRBJ2-2, is DAMVIQNPRYQVTQFGKPVTLSCSQTLNHNVMYWYQQKSSQAPKLLFHYYDKDFNNEADTPDNFQSRRPNTSFCFLDIRSPGLGDTAMYLCATSRDKATGELFFGEGSRLTVL.

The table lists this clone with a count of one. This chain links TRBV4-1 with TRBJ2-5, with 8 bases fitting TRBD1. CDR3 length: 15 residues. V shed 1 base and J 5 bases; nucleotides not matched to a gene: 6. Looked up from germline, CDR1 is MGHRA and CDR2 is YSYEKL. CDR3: CASSQVTGVGETQYF. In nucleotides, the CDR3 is TGCGCCAGCAGCCAAGTGACAGGGGTGGGCGAGACCCAGTACTTC.

In nucleotides, the CDR3 is TGTGCCAGCAGCGTAGGTGCGGGAGTCTCCTACGAGCAGTACTTC. Protein sequence: CASSVGAGVSYEQYF. This chain uses TRBV9 with TRBJ2-7, with 7 bases aligning to TRBD2. The ends lost 0 bases at V and 0 bases at J; junction bases unmatched: 3. Germline V lookup: CDR1 SGDLS, CDR2 YYNGEE. The CDR3 runs to 15 residues. Filled out from reference TRBV9 and TRBJ2-7, the complete variable domain reads DSGVTQTPKHLITATGQRVTLRCSPRSGDLSVYWYQQSLDQGLQFLIQYYNGEERAKGNILERFSAQQFPDLHSELNLSSLELGDSALYFCASSVGAGVSYEQYFGPGTRLTVT.

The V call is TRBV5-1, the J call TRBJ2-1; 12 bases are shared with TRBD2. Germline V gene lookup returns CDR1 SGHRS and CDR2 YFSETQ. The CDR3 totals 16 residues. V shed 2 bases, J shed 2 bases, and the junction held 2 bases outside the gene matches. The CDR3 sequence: CASSFLAGGPYNEQFF. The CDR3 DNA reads TGCGCCAGCAGCTTCCTAGCGGGAGGGCCCTACAATGAGCAGTTCTTC.

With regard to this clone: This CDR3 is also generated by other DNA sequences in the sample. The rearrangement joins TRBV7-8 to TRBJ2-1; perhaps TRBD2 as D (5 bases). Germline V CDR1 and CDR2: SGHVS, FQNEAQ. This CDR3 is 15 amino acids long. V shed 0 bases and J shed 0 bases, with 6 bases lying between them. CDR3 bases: TGTGCCAGCAGCTTAGCGGGAGTCTCCTACAATGAGCAGTTCTTC. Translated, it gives CASSLAGVSYNEQFF.

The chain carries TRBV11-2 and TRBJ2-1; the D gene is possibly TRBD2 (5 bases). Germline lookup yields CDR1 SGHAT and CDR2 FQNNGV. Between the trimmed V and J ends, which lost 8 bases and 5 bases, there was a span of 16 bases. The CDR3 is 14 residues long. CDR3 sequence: CASGHQRVHNEQFF. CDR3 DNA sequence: TGTGCCAGCGGTCATCAGAGGGTCCACAATGAGCAGTTCTTC.

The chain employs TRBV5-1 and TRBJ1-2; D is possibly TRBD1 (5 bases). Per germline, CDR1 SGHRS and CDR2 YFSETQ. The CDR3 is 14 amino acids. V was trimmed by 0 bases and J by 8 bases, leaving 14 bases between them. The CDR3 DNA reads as TGCGCCAGCAGCTTGGGAGGGGTCGGAGACGGCTACACCTTC. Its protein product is CASSLGGVGDGYTF.